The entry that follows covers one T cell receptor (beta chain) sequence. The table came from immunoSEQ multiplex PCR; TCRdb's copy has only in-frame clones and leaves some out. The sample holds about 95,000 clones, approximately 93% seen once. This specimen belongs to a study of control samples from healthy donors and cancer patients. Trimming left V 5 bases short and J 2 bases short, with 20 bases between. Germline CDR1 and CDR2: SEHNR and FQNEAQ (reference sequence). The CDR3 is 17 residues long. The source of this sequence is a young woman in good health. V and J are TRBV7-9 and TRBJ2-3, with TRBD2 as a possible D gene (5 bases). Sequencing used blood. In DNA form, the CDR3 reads TGTGCCAGCAGCATTCAGACACGGGCGGGTGTCACAGATACGCAGTATTTT. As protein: CASSIQTRAGVTDTQYF.